Listed below are T cell receptor beta chains from one sample, sequenced in a study of blood T cell repertoires in COVID-19. The protocol was immunoSEQ multiplex PCR, while the TCRdb copy is restricted to in-frame clones and leaves out a portion. In the table there are 250,000 to 300,000 clones, roughly 85% of which are singletons. The sample taken for sequencing was peripheral blood. Source of these receptors: a man aged 50-60 years with active or convalescent COVID-19. The CDR3 runs from the conserved cysteine through the conserved F or W. Fields, in order: D gene, clone size, J gene, V gene, CDR3 protein, CDR3 DNA. The D gene is left open where the match is weak. Not every row has a clone size; where given, it reads once, few, many or a size class.

-,-,TRBJ2-7,TRBV11-2,CASSPTYSYEQYF,TGTGCCAGCAGCCCCACTTACTCCTACGAGCAGTACTTC
TRBD2,-,TRBJ2-1,TRBV9,CASSVNFGGRAPGEQFF,TGTGCCAGCAGCGTAAATTTTGGCGGGAGGGCCCCAGGTGAGCAGTTCTTC
-,-,TRBJ1-5,TRBV24-1,CATSERTGNQPQHF,TGTGCCACCAGTGAACGGACAGGCAATCAGCCCCAGCATTTT
-,once,TRBJ2-7,TRBV21-1,CASSKVKSRTGFYEQYF,TGTGCCAGCAGCAAAGTAAAGTCCCGGACAGGGTTTTACGAGCAGTACTTC
-,-,TRBJ1-1,TRBV2,CASVLYTEAFF,TGTGCCAGCGTACTCTACACTGAAGCTTTCTTT
-,-,TRBJ2-3,TRBV27,CASQRQERTDTQYF,TGTGCCAGCCAGAGACAGGAGAGAACAGATACGCAGTATTTT
-,-,TRBJ1-2,TRBV29-1,CSVEDHSGLDYGYTF,TGCAGCGTTGAAGATCACTCCGGACTAGACTATGGCTACACCTTC
TRBD1,-,TRBJ1-1,TRBV30,CAWGPGQSNTEAFF,TGTGCCTGGGGACCGGGACAGTCGAACACTGAAGCTTTCTTT
TRBD1,-,TRBJ2-3,TRBV4-2,CASSQGQGANTQYF,TGTGCCAGCAGCCAGGGACAGGGGGCTAATACGCAGTATTTT
TRBD1,-,TRBJ1-1,TRBV6-6,CASSYQTGYSAEAFF,TGTGCCAGCAGTTACCAGACAGGGTATTCGGCTGAAGCTTTCTTT
TRBD1,-,TRBJ1-6,TRBV27,CASSTGTVNSPLHF,TGTGCCAGCAGTACCGGGACAGTAAACTCACCCCTCCACTTT
TRBD2,-,TRBJ2-3,TRBV18,CASSPKRGRTDTQYF,TGTGCCAGCTCACCAAAGCGGGGACGCACAGATACGCAGTATTTT
TRBD1,-,TRBJ2-2,TRBV14,CASSPVRGPADTGELFF,TGTGCCAGCAGCCCGGTTAGGGGGCCCGCGGACACCGGGGAGCTGTTTTTT
-,once,TRBJ2-5,TRBV2,CASWERARQETQYF,TGTGCCAGCTGGGAGCGGGCAAGACAAGAGACCCAGTACTTC